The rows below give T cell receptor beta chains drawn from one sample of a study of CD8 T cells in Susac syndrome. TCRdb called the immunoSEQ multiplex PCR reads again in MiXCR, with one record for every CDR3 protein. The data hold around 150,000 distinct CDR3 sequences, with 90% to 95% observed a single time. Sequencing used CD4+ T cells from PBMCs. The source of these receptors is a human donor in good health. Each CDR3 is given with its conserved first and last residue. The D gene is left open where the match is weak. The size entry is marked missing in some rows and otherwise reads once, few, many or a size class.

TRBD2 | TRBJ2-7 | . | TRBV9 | TGTGCCAGCAGCGGGACTAGCGGGGGCTGGGACGAGCAGTACTTC | CASSGTSGGWDEQYF
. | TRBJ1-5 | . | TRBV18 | TGTGCCAGCTCACCGGACCATAATCAGCCCCAGCATTTT | CASSPDHNQPQHF
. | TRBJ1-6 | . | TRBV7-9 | TGTGCCAGCAGCTTTGACAGAAGTTCACCCCTCCACTTT | CASSFDRSSPLHF
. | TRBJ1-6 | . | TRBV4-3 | TGCGCCAGCAGCCAAGACACGGGGTACGCCTATAATTCACCCCTCCACTTT | CASSQDTGYAYNSPLHF
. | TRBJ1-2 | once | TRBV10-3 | TGTGCCATCAGTGTCAAGGCAGGGAGCGGCTACACCTTC | CAISVKAGSGYTF
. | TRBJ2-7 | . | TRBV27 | TGTGCCAGCAGTTTTCACGACCCACCTGGAGAGTACTTC | CASSFHDPPGEYF
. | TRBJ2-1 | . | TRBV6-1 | TGTGCCAGCAGTCACCTGGCCTTCAATGAGCAGTTCTTC | CASSHLAFNEQFF
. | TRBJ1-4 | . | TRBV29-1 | TGCAGCGTTGGTAATTCCCCCGCCGAAAAACTGTTTTTT | CSVGNSPAEKLFF
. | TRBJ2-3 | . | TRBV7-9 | TGTGCCAGCAGCTTAGAGGGGACTAGCACAGATACGCAGTATTTT | CASSLEGTSTDTQYF
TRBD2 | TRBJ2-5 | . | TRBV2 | TGTGCCAGCAGGATTGGACTAGCCAAGACCCAGTACTTC | CASRIGLAKTQYF
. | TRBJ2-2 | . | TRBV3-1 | TGTGCCAGCAGCCAAGTTTTGGCTCTACCGACCGGGGAGCTGTTTTTT | CASSQVLALPTGELFF
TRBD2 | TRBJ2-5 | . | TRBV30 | TGTGCCTGGAGTGATCCCCGGGGGGGCCTGGAGACCCAGTACTTC | CAWSDPRGGLETQYF
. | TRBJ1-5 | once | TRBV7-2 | TGTGCCAGCAGCCTCTCCCCCAGTGCCAGCAATCAGCCCCAGCATTTT | CASSLSPSASNQPQHF
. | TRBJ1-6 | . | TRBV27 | TGTGCCAGCAGTTTAGCGGGAGGGACCTATAATTCACCCCTCCACTTT | CASSLAGGTYNSPLHF
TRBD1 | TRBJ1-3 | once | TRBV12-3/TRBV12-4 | TGTGCCAGCAGTGCGGCGGTCGGACAGGGAGCTGGAAACACCATATATTTT | CASSAAVGQGAGNTIYF
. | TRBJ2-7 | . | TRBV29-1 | TGCAGCGTGGGGGGACAGAGGAGCTCCTACGAGCAGTACTTC | CSVGGQRSSYEQYF
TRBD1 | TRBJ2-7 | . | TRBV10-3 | TGTGCCATCAGTGAGCCTATGGGACAGGCCTTCTCCTACGAGCAGTACTTC | CAISEPMGQAFSYEQYF
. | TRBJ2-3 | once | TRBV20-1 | TGCAGTGCGAAGCTTCCGGGACACTTAGCCAATACGCAGTATTTT | CSAKLPGHLANTQYF
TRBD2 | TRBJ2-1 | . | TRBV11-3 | TGTGCCAGCAGCTCACGGGGGGTTAGCTCCTACAATGAGCAGTTCTTC | CASSSRGVSSYNEQFF
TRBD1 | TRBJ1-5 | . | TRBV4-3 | TGCGCCAGCAGCCAAGAGTCAGGGGGCGGTCAGCCCCAGCATTTT | CASSQESGGGQPQHF
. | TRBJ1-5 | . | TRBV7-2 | TGTGCCAGCAGCTTAGAACCGGGATATAGCAATCAGCCCCAGCATTTT | CASSLEPGYSNQPQHF
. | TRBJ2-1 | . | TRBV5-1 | TGCGCCAGCAGCTTGTCACAGCACAATGAGCAGTTCTTC | CASSLSQHNEQFF
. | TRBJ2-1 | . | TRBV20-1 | TGCAGTGCTACCCCGACCGGAATGAACGTCGATGAGCAGTTCTTC | CSATPTGMNVDEQFF
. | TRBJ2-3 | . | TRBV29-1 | TGCAGCGGGGTAAACACAGATACGCAGTATTTT | CSGVNTDTQYF
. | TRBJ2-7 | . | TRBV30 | TGTGCCTGGTCGGACGGAGGGCCCTACGAGCAGTACTTC | CAWSDGGPYEQYF
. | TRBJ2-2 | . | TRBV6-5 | TGTGCCAGCAGTTACGGCAGATTCGGGGAGCTGTTTTTT | CASSYGRFGELFF
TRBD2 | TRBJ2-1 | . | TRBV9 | TGTGCCAGCAGCTTAGAGGGGCTAGCGGGTATGGAGCAGTTCTTC | CASSLEGLAGMEQFF
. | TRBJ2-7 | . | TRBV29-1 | TGCAGCGTTCCCGGGTCTGGGAATTACGAGCAGTACTTC | CSVPGSGNYEQYF
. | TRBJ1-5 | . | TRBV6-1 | TGTGCCAGCAGACCCACGCACTCGAGAGGGAATCAGCCCCAGCATTTT | CASRPTHSRGNQPQHF
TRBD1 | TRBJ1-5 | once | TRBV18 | TGTGCCAGCTCAGCACAGGGGGCTAGCAATCAGCCCCAGCATTTT | CASSAQGASNQPQHF
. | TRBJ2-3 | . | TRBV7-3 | TGTGCCAGCAGCTTCATGGGGGCCGCAGATACGCAGTATTTT | CASSFMGAADTQYF
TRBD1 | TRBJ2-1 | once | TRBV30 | TGTGCCTGGAGACAGGGGGGCAATGAGCAGTTCTTC | CAWRQGGNEQFF
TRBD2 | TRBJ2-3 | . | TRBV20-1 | TGCAGTGCCTTAGCGGGGGGCAACCTCTACACAGATACGCAGTATTTT | CSALAGGNLYTDTQYF
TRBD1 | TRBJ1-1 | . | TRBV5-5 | TGTGCCAGCAGCTTGGGTGCAGGGGGCGGTTTGAACACTGAAGCTTTCTTT | CASSLGAGGGLNTEAFF
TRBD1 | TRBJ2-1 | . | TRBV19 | TGTGCCAGTAGTATAGGACAGGGTTCATACAATGAGCAGTTCTTC | CASSIGQGSYNEQFF
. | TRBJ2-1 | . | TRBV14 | TGTGCCAGCAGCCGGTGGAATGAGCAGTTCTTC | CASSRWNEQFF
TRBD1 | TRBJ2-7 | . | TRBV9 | TGTGCCAGCAGCGAAGACAGGGGTACTTACGAGCAGTACTTC | CASSEDRGTYEQYF
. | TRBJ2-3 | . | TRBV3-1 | TGTGCCAGCAGCTGGGGACTGGGAGGATCCACAGATACGCAGTATTTT | CASSWGLGGSTDTQYF
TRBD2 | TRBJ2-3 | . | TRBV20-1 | TGCAGTGCGGCAGGTAGCGGGGGGGCCATCCCAGATACGCAGTATTTT | CSAAGSGGAIPDTQYF
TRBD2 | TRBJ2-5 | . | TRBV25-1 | TGTGCCAGCAGTGAGGGGGATGGGAAGCGGGGGCTCCAAGAGACCCAGTACTTC | CASSEGDGKRGLQETQYF
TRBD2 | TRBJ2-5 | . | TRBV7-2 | TGTGCCAGCAGCGGGCCGGCGGGGGTGGAGACCCAGTACTTC | CASSGPAGVETQYF
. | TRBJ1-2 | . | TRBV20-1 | TGCAGTGCTAGAGCCGCTCTCTATGGCTACACCTTC | CSARAALYGYTF
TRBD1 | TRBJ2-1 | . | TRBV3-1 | TGTGCCAGCAGCGTGATTGACAGGGGTGGGAATGAGCAGTTCTTC | CASSVIDRGGNEQFF
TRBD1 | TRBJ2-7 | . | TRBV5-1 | TGCGCCAGCAGCGAGACAGGGGTCGCCTACGAGCAGTACTTC | CASSETGVAYEQYF
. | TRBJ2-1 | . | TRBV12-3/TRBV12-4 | TGTGCCAGCAGTTTCACGCTGAGCTCCTACAATGAGCAGTTCTTC | CASSFTLSSYNEQFF
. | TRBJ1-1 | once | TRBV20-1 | TGCAGTGCTTCGACACCCGTAAACACTGAAGCTTTCTTT | CSASTPVNTEAFF
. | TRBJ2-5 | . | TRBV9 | TGTGCCAGCAGTCGTATGGGTCAGGGGCAAGAAACCCAGTACTTC | CASSRMGQGQETQYF
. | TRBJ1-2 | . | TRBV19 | TGTGCCAGTAGTATAGATCAGGTGACAGCTCTCAACTATGGCTACACCTTC | CASSIDQVTALNYGYTF
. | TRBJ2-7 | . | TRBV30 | TGTGCCTGGAGCCTGATGACAGTCTCCTACGAGCAGTACTTC | CAWSLMTVSYEQYF
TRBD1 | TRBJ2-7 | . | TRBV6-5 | TGTGCCAGCAGTTACCTCCCACAGGGGTACGAGCAGTACTTC | CASSYLPQGYEQYF
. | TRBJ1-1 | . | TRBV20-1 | TGCAGTGCTAGAACCAGGGGCGACACTGAAGCTTTCTTT | CSARTRGDTEAFF
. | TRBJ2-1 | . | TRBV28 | TGTGCCAGCAGTCCTCCTTCGTACAATGAGCAGTTCTTC | CASSPPSYNEQFF
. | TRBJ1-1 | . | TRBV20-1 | TGCAGTGCTAGAGAGCGGGGATTGCACACTGAAGCTTTCTTT | CSARERGLHTEAFF
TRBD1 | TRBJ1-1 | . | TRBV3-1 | TGTGCCAGCAGCCCGCCGGGACAGGGCGCTGAAGCTTTCTTT | CASSPPGQGAEAFF